This T cell receptor (beta chain) was captured by sequencing in a study of post-analysis software for immune sequencing data. Study summary: Recorded subtypes: relapsing-remitting, secondary progressive, progressive-relapsing; some patients unannotated. Regarding the study as a whole: Samples from one preparation batch, clustered by F measure, grouped strongly together. Controls significantly exceeded multiple sclerosis patients in normalized Chao1 diversity. TRBV5-6, TRBV5-1 and TRBV20-1 belonged to a set of roughly five TRBV segments that were more frequent in patients than controls.

The germline V gene encodes CDR1 MDHEN and CDR2 SYDVKM. V lost 3 bases and J lost 5, with 15 bases in between. CDR3 length equals 15 residues. Researchers reported that TCR beta cDNA libraries carried unique molecular identifiers. T cells numbering roughly 0.85 to 11 million gave rise to 400,000 to 550,000 cDNA molecules. Each CDR3 protein gets one entry after TCRdb re-called the PCR reads with MiXCR. Of about 430,000 distinct CDR3 sequences in the sample, over 30% were seen once. Remarks on this clonotype: As yet, its antigen is unknown.

The TCR originated in a girl aged 2 to 10 with multiple sclerosis. The J gene is TRBJ2-3, the V gene TRBV28; TRBD1 might be the D (6 bases). The material sequenced was blood. In DNA form, the CDR3 reads TGTGCCAGCAGTTTCCGAGGGTCAGGGGAAGATACGCAGTATTTT. Translated, it gives CASSFRGSGEDTQYF.